This T cell receptor (beta chain) originates from a study of breast tumors, draining lymph nodes, adjacent tissues. This clonotype appeared many times. The antigen is unknown. Germline V gives CDR1 SGHDT, CDR2 YYEEEE. With V trimmed by 4 bases and J by 4 bases, 7 bases remained unmatched. This CDR3 comprises 15 residues. Axillary draining lymph nodes of breast cancer patients supplied the node samples. Study observations and caveats: The lymph node origin of tumor T cells was framed as consistent with a hypothesis, not demonstrated. The data were judged consistent with most tumor T cells coming from lymph node and expanding in tumor. Tumors had less TCR diversity than lymph nodes, more than nontumor tissue. Compared with basal-like, luminal-like tumors shared significantly more repertoire with nontumor tissue.

TCRdb re-derived calls from the multiplex PCR reads in MiXCR, one entry per CDR3 protein. The sample lists 120,000 or so distinct CDR3 sequences; roughly 21% were seen once. The TCR originated in a female donor with breast cancer. Some clones in this sample may be carry-over from other donors' samples. The chain recombines TRBV5-6 with TRBJ2-7; 11 positions agree with TRBD1. The source material was axillary lymph node tissue. CDR3 residues: CASSRGQGAPYEQYF. As DNA, the CDR3 is TGTGCCAGCAGCCGTGGACAGGGGGCGCCGTACGAGCAGTACTTC.